One sample yielded the 30 T cell receptor beta chains listed below, sequenced in a study of vaccination effects on CD4 cells after COVID-19. Which antigens these TCRs recognize remains unknown. Antigen-specific CD4+ T cells were first expanded with viral peptide pools by the ViraFEST assay and only then sequenced. Isolation of CD4+ T cells took place after 10 days of culture. Two doses of BNT162b2 or mRNA-1273 vaccine were administered to participants. Method: immunoSEQ multiplex PCR; TCRdb's copy keeps in-frame clones and lacks some. The sample carries 20,000 to 25,000 clones, 80% to 90% recorded once. The sequencing used CD4+ T cells from PBMCs cultured with SARS-CoV-2 spike peptides, collected after COVID-19 vaccination. The receptor source for this set is a human donor who received a COVID-19 vaccine. Some clones in this sample may be carry-over from other donors' samples.

Only a few counts were recorded for this clone. The chain has TRBV28 and TRBJ2-3; 10 nucleotides agree with TRBD2. Germline values: CDR1 MDHEN, CDR2 SYDVKM. V shed 8 bases and J 2 bases; nucleotides not matched to a gene: 7. The CDR3 has 15 residues. This CDR3 reads CASGSSGGYTDTQYF. The CDR3 DNA sequence: TGTGCCAGCGGGTCTAGCGGGGGTTACACAGATACGCAGTATTTT. Together with reference TRBV28 and TRBJ2-3, the CDR3 gives the full variable domain: DVKVTQSSRYLVKRTGEKVFLECVQDMDHENMFWYRQDPGLGLRLIYFSYDVKMKEKGDIPEGYSVSREKKERFSLILESASTNQTSMYLCASGSSGGYTDTQYFGPGTRLTVL.

This clone occurred once. The J gene is TRBJ2-5, the V gene TRBV18; 7 bases match TRBD1. Germline CDR1 KGHSH, CDR2 LQKENI. Trimming took 4 bases from V and 2 from J; bases not matched to a gene: 1. The CDR3 has 13 residues. CDR3: CASSQGQQETQYF. The CDR3 nucleotides read TGTGCCAGCTCACAGGGACAGCAAGAGACCCAGTACTTC. Using reference TRBV18 and TRBJ2-5 for the parts outside the CDR3, the full variable domain is NAGVMQNPRHLVRRRGQEARLRCSPMKGHSHVYWYRQLPEEGLKFMVYLQKENIIDESGMPKERFSAEFPKEGPSILRIQQVVRGDSAAYFCASSQGQQETQYFGPGTRLLVL.

The rearrangement joins TRBV18 to TRBJ1-3; D is perhaps TRBD1 (6 bases). The V gene's germline CDR1 is KGHSH and CDR2 LQKENI. V gave up 4 bases and J gave up 0 bases, with 13 bases separating them. CDR3 length: 16 amino acids. CDR3 region: CASSQDRPSSGNTIYF. The CDR3 DNA is TGTGCCAGCTCACAAGACAGGCCGAGCTCTGGAAACACCATATATTTT.

The V gene is TRBV19, the J gene TRBJ2-1, with a possible D match to TRBD2 (6 bases). V lost 6 bases to trimming and J lost 2 bases, with 14 bases between them. Looked up from germline, CDR1 is LNHDA and CDR2 is SQIVND (reference sequence). The CDR3 totals 15 residues. The CDR3 bases are TGTGCCAGTAGGTATAGCGGTGCCCCCTACAATGAGCAGTTCTTC. Amino acids: CASRYSGAPYNEQFF.

The chain couples TRBV6-5 to TRBJ2-7; D may match TRBD1 or TRBD2 (5 bases each). CDR1 MNHEY and CDR2 SVGAGI come from the germline V gene. Deletions cut 4 bases from V and 0 bases from J, with 10 bases between. This CDR3 contains 14 residues. The CDR3 region is CASSLRGHSYEQYV. The DNA of the CDR3 is TGTGCCAGCAGTTTGAGGGGTCACTCCTACGAGCAGTACGTC.

The chain carries TRBV6-2 or TRBV6-3 and TRBJ1-4; tentatively, D is TRBD1 (6 bases). Germline V gene data show CDR1 as MNHEY and CDR2 as SVGEGT. V was pared by 6 bases and J by 8 bases, with 19 bases between. This CDR3 is built from 15 residues. As DNA, the CDR3 is TGTGCCAGCAGCGACCAGGGGATTCAAGGAGAAAAACTGTTTTTT. It encodes CASSDQGIQGEKLFF.

This clone was seen only once. V usage is TRBV14 and J usage is TRBJ1-2; TRBD1 might be the D (6 bases). V lost 5 bases and J 3 bases, leaving 16 bases between the germline ends. Germline V gene sequence: CDR1 SGHDN, CDR2 FVKESK. The CDR3 totals 15 residues. In DNA form, the CDR3 reads TGTGCCAGCAGCGCACAGGGAATTCCATACTATGGCTACACCTTC. Translation gives CASSAQGIPYYGYTF.

The chain has TRBV6-5 and TRBJ2-7; a possible D gene is TRBD2 (5 bases). The CDR3 covers 15 residues. V was shortened by 2 bases and J by 0 bases, with 11 bases between the two germline ends. CDR1 and CDR2 (germline): MNHEY, SVGAGI. CDR3 sequence reads: CASSYRGTSSYEQYF. CDR3 in DNA: TGTGCCAGCAGTTACCGGGGAACGAGCTCCTACGAGCAGTACTTC.

The chain employs TRBV5-1 and TRBJ2-3; TRBD2 agrees at 10 bases. Losses at the gene ends were 4 bases for V and 5 bases for J; bases not matched to a gene: 7. CDR1 is SGHRS, CDR2 YFSETQ, per germline. The length of the CDR3 is 15 residues. The CDR3 reads CASSGSGGLGDTQYF. The CDR3 DNA sequence: TGCGCCAGCAGCGGTAGCGGGGGGCTCGGAGATACGCAGTATTTT.

The chain links TRBV6-5 to TRBJ1-1, with D perhaps matching TRBD1 (5 bases). Germline values: CDR1 MNHEY, CDR2 SVGAGI. V lost 8 bases and J lost 1, with 14 bases in between. There are 14 residues in the CDR3. This CDR3 reads CASSMGRANTEAFF. The CDR3 nucleotides are TGTGCCAGCTCCATGGGACGGGCGAACACTGAAGCTTTCTTT.

The chain couples TRBV6-2 or TRBV6-3 to TRBJ2-5; 12 nucleotides line up with TRBD2. Unmatched junction bases numbered 9, after V lost 5 bases and J lost 5 bases. Germline V lookup: CDR1 MNHEY, CDR2 SVGEGT. The CDR3 is 16 amino acids. The CDR3: CASSNPSGGARETQYF. The CDR3 nucleotides read TGTGCCAGCAGTAATCCTAGCGGGGGGGCTAGGGAGACCCAGTACTTC.

V gene TRBV5-1 combines with J gene TRBJ1-2; unclear D gene. Trimming left V 2 bases short and J 4 bases short, with 6 bases between. Germline-derived CDR1 and CDR2 are SGHRS and YFSETQ. CDR3 size: 12 residues. CDR3 DNA sequence: TGCGCCAGCAGCTTAGGAGTCTATGGCTACACCTTC. Translation gives CASSLGVYGYTF.

The genes are TRBV30 and TRBJ1-4; D unresolved. The CDR3 runs 13 residues. Germline V gene data show CDR1 as GTSNPN and CDR2 as SVGIG (reference sequence). The V gene lost 5 bases and the J gene lost 5 bases, with 12 bases spanning the gap. CDR3 residues: CAWDEGPNEKLFF. DNA for the CDR3: TGTGCCTGGGATGAAGGGCCAAATGAAAAACTGTTTTTT.

The chain combines TRBV7-9 with TRBJ1-1; D not certain. V was pared by 5 bases and J by 1 base, with 17 bases between. Looked up from germline, CDR1 is SEHNR and CDR2 is FQNEAQ (reference sequence). The CDR3 is 16 residues long. The DNA of the CDR3 is TGTGCCAGCAGCGTTTTAGAGGGTTCCAAGAACACTGAAGCTTTCTTT. It is translated as CASSVLEGSKNTEAFF.

The CDR3 DNA reads TGTGCCAGCAGTCGGGCCCGGGACAGGTTTAGCACAGATACGCAGTATTTT. Protein: CASSRARDRFSTDTQYF. The V gene is TRBV6-6, the J gene TRBJ2-3; 8 bases are shared with TRBD1. CDR3 length: 17 amino acids. The J segment lost 0 bases and the V segment lost 5 bases, leaving 10 bases of the junction unmatched. Germline V gives CDR1 MNHNY, CDR2 SVGAGI (reference sequence).

J is TRBJ1-3 and V is TRBV5-1; perhaps TRBD1 as D (5 bases). Germline CDR1 reads SGHRS; CDR2 reads YFSETQ. The CDR3 consists of 17 residues. Deletions cut 4 bases from V and 0 bases from J, with 17 bases between. The CDR3 region has the DNA TGCGCCAGCAGCACATCCTCGGGGACGATCTCTGGAAACACCATATATTTT. This encodes CASSTSSGTISGNTIYF.

This chain joins TRBV7-2 and TRBJ1-1, with D unclear. CDR1 is SGHTA, CDR2 FQGNSA, per germline. V shed 5 bases and J shed 3 bases, with 10 bases lying between them. The CDR3 consists of 13 residues. The CDR3 here is CASSAHRDTEAFF. DNA for the CDR3: TGTGCCAGCAGCGCACATAGGGACACTGAAGCTTTCTTT.

The chain combines TRBV6-2 or TRBV6-3 with TRBJ2-7; no clear D gene. The CDR3 totals 13 residues. Trimming took off 2 bases at V and 6 bases at J, with 11 bases between the two ends. Germline CDR1 and CDR2: MNHEY and SVGEGT. CDR3 amino acids: CASSYQTRAEQYV. CDR3 in DNA: TGTGCCAGCAGTTACCAGACCCGGGCCGAGCAGTACGTC.

The chain uses TRBV9 and TRBJ2-1; TRBD2 aligns across 14 bases. In germline, CDR1 is SGDLS, CDR2 YYNGEE. After removal of 0 bases from V and 7 bases from J, the junction contained 0 bases not matched to a gene. The CDR3 sequence is 15 residues long. In DNA, the CDR3 is TGTGCCAGCAGCGTAGGACTAGCGGGGGGGAATGAGCAGTTCTTC. Translation: CASSVGLAGGNEQFF.

The J gene is TRBJ1-1, the V gene TRBV19, with D hard to call. The CDR3 contains 13 residues. Germline-derived CDR1 and CDR2 are LNHDA and SQIVND (reference sequence). V was cut by 3 bases and J by 5 bases, with 10 bases left in between. CDR3 bases: TGTGCCAGTAGTATCAGCGGAAGAACTGAAGCTTTCTTT. This gives the protein CASSISGRTEAFF.

This rearrangement joins TRBV15 to TRBJ2-3; TRBD2 aligns across 7 bases. The V gene end was trimmed by 1 base and the J gene end by 5 bases; junction bases not matched to a gene: 3. The germline gives CDR1 LNHNV, CDR2 YYDKDF (reference sequence). This CDR3 spans 14 amino acids. CDR3 region: CATSRGTRIDTQYF. The CDR3 DNA sequence: TGTGCCACCAGCAGAGGGACTAGAATAGATACGCAGTATTTT.

The CDR3 bases are TGTGCCATCCCTCTCGTTCACTATGGCTACACCTTC. It translates to CAIPLVHYGYTF. The V call is TRBV7-9, the J call TRBJ1-2, with D hard to call. CDR1 is SEHNR, CDR2 FQNEAQ, per germline (reference sequence). V was trimmed by 10 bases and J by 3 bases, leaving 12 bases between them. CDR3 length equals 12 residues.

The V call is TRBV4-1, the J call TRBJ1-6, with 7 bases that match TRBD1. CDR1 is MGHRA and CDR2 is YSYEKL in the germline V gene. The CDR3 covers 17 residues. V was pared by 4 bases and J by 0 bases, with 6 bases of the junction left unmatched. In DNA form, the CDR3 reads TGCGCCAGCAGCCCTGGGACAGCTCTCTCCTATAATTCACCCCTCCACTTT. Its protein product is CASSPGTALSYNSPLHF.

The V call is TRBV5-4, the J call TRBJ1-2, with TRBD1 matching 9 bases. The CDR3 length is 17 residues. The junction had 11 bases not matched to a gene; V was cut back by 2 bases and J by 3 bases. Germline V gene lookup returns CDR1 SGHNT and CDR2 YYREEE (reference sequence). The CDR3 DNA is TGTGCCAGCAGCTTCGCAACAGGGGGCGGCGAGGACTATGGCTACACCTTC. As protein: CASSFATGGGEDYGYTF. Filled out from reference TRBV5-4 and TRBJ1-2, the complete variable domain reads ETGVTQSPTHLIKTRGQQVTLRCSSQSGHNTVSWYQQALGQGPQFIFQYYREEENGRGNFPPRFSGLQFPNYSSELNVNALELDDSALYLCASSFATGGGEDYGYTFGSGTRLTVV.

The V gene is TRBV6-2 or TRBV6-3, the J gene TRBJ2-2; D may be TRBD1 or TRBD2 (5 bases each). The V gene's germline CDR1 is MNHEY and CDR2 SVGEGT. This CDR3 is 13 amino acids long. Trimming took off 3 bases at V and 4 bases at J, with 6 bases between the two ends. The CDR3 loop is CASSYGTTGELFF. Written as DNA, the CDR3 is TGTGCCAGCAGTTATGGGACCACCGGGGAGCTGTTTTTT.

This clone was recorded only once. V is TRBV4-1 and J is TRBJ1-5; possibly TRBD1 for D (5 bases). The V and J ends lost 1 base and 5 bases respectively, with 9 bases between them. Germline CDR1 reads MGHRA; CDR2 reads YSYEKL. The CDR3 loop spans 14 amino acids. Here the CDR3 DNA reads TGCGCCAGCAGCCAAGGAGGGACCGATCAGCCCCAGCATTTT. Protein: CASSQGGTDQPQHF.

This CDR3 is CASSSDRTGGNTIYF. In nucleotides, the CDR3 is TGTGCCAGCAGTAGCGACCGGACAGGGGGAAACACCATATATTTT. The chain carries TRBV6-5 and TRBJ1-3; TRBD1 agrees at 8 bases. The V and J ends lost 5 bases and 4 bases, in that order; junction bases with no gene match: 7. Germline assignment: CDR1 MNHEY and CDR2 SVGAGI. The CDR3 contains 15 residues.

The CDR3 is CASSQAKGVRTDTQYF. In nucleotides, the CDR3 is TGTGCCAGTAGTCAAGCCAAGGGTGTTAGGACAGATACGCAGTATTTT. The rearrangement links TRBV19 to TRBJ2-3; D remains ambiguous. The CDR3 has 16 residues. Germline CDR1 LNHDA, CDR2 SQIVND (reference sequence). The V gene lost 5 bases and the J gene lost 3 bases, with 18 bases spanning the gap.

The J gene is TRBJ2-4, the V gene TRBV2, with D perhaps TRBD1 (6 bases). The V gene lost 6 bases and the J gene lost 4 bases, with 13 bases spanning the gap. This CDR3 has 14 amino acids. Looked up from germline, CDR1 is SNHLY and CDR2 is FYNNEI. CDR3 nucleotides: TGTGCCAGCAGACCCAGCGGACAGAAAAACATTCAGTACTTC. This codes for CASRPSGQKNIQYF.

The chain carries TRBV25-1 and TRBJ2-2; possible D gene TRBD1, 6 bases. The germline gives CDR1 MGHDK, CDR2 SYGVNS. V shed 1 base and J shed 4 bases, with 10 bases lying between them. The CDR3 totals 15 residues. CDR3 in DNA: TGTGCCAGCAGTGAATTTCTAGGGGGCACCGGGGAGCTGTTTTTT. Protein sequence: CASSEFLGGTGELFF. Together with reference TRBV25-1 and TRBJ2-2, the CDR3 gives the full variable domain: EADIYQTPRYLVIGTGKKITLECSQTMGHDKMYWYQQDPGMELHLIHYSYGVNSTEKGDLSSESTVSRIRTEHFPLTLESARPSHTSQYLCASSEFLGGTGELFFGEGSRLTVL.